These T cell receptor beta chains were read from a single sample in a study of blood T cell repertoires in COVID-19. TCRdb keeps only in-frame clones here, not all; method: immunoSEQ multiplex PCR. The sample contains 50,000 to 60,000 clones, more than 70% of which appear only once. Specimen: peripheral blood. The source of these receptors is a man aged 55 to 69 with active COVID-19. Both conserved end residues are part of each CDR3. A D gene is named only where the DNA matches it firmly. Only part of the rows carry a size: once, few, many, or a class if the clone is expanded.

d_call | j_call | clone_size | v_call | cdr3_nt | cdr3_aa
TRBD1 | TRBJ1-1 | few | TRBV19 | TGTGCCACCCGGGACAGGGGGGTCACTGAAGCTTTCTTT | CATRDRGVTEAFF
NA | TRBJ1-6 | NA | TRBV11-2 | TGTGCCAGCAGCTTAGGAGGTTCCTATAATTCACCCCTCCACTTT | CASSLGGSYNSPLHF
TRBD1 | TRBJ2-7 | NA | TRBV7-3 | TGTGCCAGCAGCTTAGCAGGGGGATCATCCTACGAGCAGTACTTC | CASSLAGGSSYEQYF
TRBD2 | TRBJ2-1 | once | TRBV11-2 | TGTGCCAGCAGCTACTTAGCGGGAGCCTACAATGAGCAGTTCTTC | CASSYLAGAYNEQFF
TRBD1 | TRBJ2-5 | NA | TRBV2 | TGTGCCAGCAGGGCCGGGACAGGGCGCCAAGAGACCCAGTACTTC | CASRAGTGRQETQYF
NA | TRBJ1-3 | NA | TRBV5-1 | TGCGCCAGCAGCTCCCTAAGCGGAAACACCATATATTTT | CASSSLSGNTIYF
TRBD2 | TRBJ2-1 | NA | TRBV24-1 | TGTGCCACCAGTGATTCCCCCGGACTAGCGGGAGGCAATGAGCAGTTCTTC | CATSDSPGLAGGNEQFF
NA | TRBJ1-5 | few | TRBV27 | TGTGCCAGCAGTCCCCTTTTGACTGACCAGCCCCAGCATTTT | CASSPLLTDQPQHF
NA | TRBJ1-3 | NA | TRBV6-5 | TGTGCCAGCAGTTACAGGAGGAGCTCTGGAAACACCATATATTTT | CASSYRRSSGNTIYF
TRBD1 | TRBJ1-5 | NA | TRBV19 | TGTGCCAGTAGGGGGACAGGGGGTAATCAGCCCCAGCATTTT | CASRGTGGNQPQHF
NA | TRBJ1-2 | NA | TRBV5-1 | TGCGCCAGCAGCTTATCAGGGGATAGCTATGGCTACACCTTC | CASSLSGDSYGYTF
NA | TRBJ1-1 | NA | TRBV20-1 | TGCAGTGCTAGTGGGGCTGCAGGCGCTATGGCCACTGAAGCTTTCTTT | CSASGAAGAMATEAFF
TRBD1 | TRBJ2-1 | NA | TRBV7-6 | TGTGCCAGCAGCTTAGCGCCAGGGGGTGCTGGGAGCTCCTACAATGAGCAGTTCTTC | CASSLAPGGAGSSYNEQFF
NA | TRBJ1-2 | NA | TRBV2 | TGTGCCAGCGGGTCCAGGGGAATGGGCTACACCTTC | CASGSRGMGYTF
TRBD2 | TRBJ2-2 | NA | TRBV6-4 | TGTGCCAGCACTTCTAGCGGGGGCACCGGGGAGCTGTTTTTT | CASTSSGGTGELFF
TRBD2 | TRBJ2-1 | NA | TRBV6-5 | TGTGCCAGCAGTTCCCCACTAGCGGGATCCTACAATGAGCAGTTCTTC | CASSSPLAGSYNEQFF
TRBD2 | TRBJ2-7 | NA | TRBV3-1/TRBV3-2 | TGTGCCAGCAGCCACCTAGCGGGAACATCCTACGAGCAGTACTTC | CASSHLAGTSYEQYF
NA | TRBJ2-5 | NA | TRBV2 | TGTGCCAGCAGGATGGACAGCGCAGGTATCGAGACCCAGTACTTC | CASRMDSAGIETQYF
NA | TRBJ2-2 | NA | TRBV30 | TGTGCCTTACAGGTGAACACCGGGGAGCTGTTTTTT | CALQVNTGELFF
TRBD1 | TRBJ1-1 | NA | TRBV7-8 | TGTGCCAGCAGCTCCAGACAGGGTCGCACTGAAGCTTTCTTT | CASSSRQGRTEAFF
NA | TRBJ2-3 | NA | TRBV11-2 | TGTGCCAGCAGCGCCTCCACGCTCACTCTAGATACGCAGTATTTT | CASSASTLTLDTQYF
TRBD1 | TRBJ1-2 | NA | TRBV30 | TGTGCCTGGTTTAAAGGGGGCGAGGGGAGCTATGGCTACACCTTC | CAWFKGGEGSYGYTF
TRBD2 | TRBJ2-7 | NA | TRBV24-1 | TGTGCCACCAGTGACCCAATCCAACAACTAGCGGGAGAAGGAAACGAGCAGTACTTC | CATSDPIQQLAGEGNEQYF
NA | TRBJ2-7 | NA | TRBV7-2 | TGTGCCAGCAGCTTAGGGGCGGGCCCCTCCTACGAGCAGTACTTC | CASSLGAGPSYEQYF
NA | TRBJ2-3 | NA | TRBV7-2 | TGTGCCAGCAGCCTCGGAGAAGTGGCGGGTACGCAGTATTTT | CASSLGEVAGTQYF
TRBD1 | TRBJ2-2 | NA | TRBV12-5 | TGTGCTAGTGGTTTGCCCCGACAGGGGGCGGATGTCGGGGAGCTGTTTTTT | CASGLPRQGADVGELFF
TRBD1 | TRBJ1-2 | NA | TRBV7-9 | TGTGCCAGCAGCCCCGGTACAGGGGTTCTTGGCTACACCTTC | CASSPGTGVLGYTF
TRBD2 | TRBJ2-1 | NA | TRBV6-5 | TGTGCCAGCAGTTACTCGCGTCGGGGGGACTATGAGCAGTTCTTC | CASSYSRRGDYEQFF
TRBD1 | TRBJ1-5 | NA | TRBV18 | TGTGCCAGCTCACCAGTGTCACTGACAGGGGGCAATCAGCCCCAGCATTTT | CASSPVSLTGGNQPQHF
TRBD2 | TRBJ2-7 | NA | TRBV20-1 | TGCAGTGCCAGTTCCCGGACTAGCGACATCTACGAGCAGTACTTC | CSASSRTSDIYEQYF
TRBD1 | TRBJ1-2 | NA | TRBV6-5 | TGTGCCAGCAGGGACAGGGCGAACTATGGCTACACCTTC | CASRDRANYGYTF
TRBD2 | TRBJ2-2 | NA | TRBV5-5 | TGTGCCACTAGCGGGAGGGCCGGGGAGCTGTTTTTT | CATSGRAGELFF
TRBD2 | TRBJ2-7 | NA | TRBV6-2/TRBV6-3 | TGTGCCAGCAGTCTACCGGGACGCGGGGGCTACGAGCAGTACTTC | CASSLPGRGGYEQYF
TRBD2 | TRBJ2-5 | NA | TRBV7-9 | TGTGCCAGCAGCCCCCGAGTAGCGGGAGCCCCAGAGACCCAGTACTTC | CASSPRVAGAPETQYF
NA | TRBJ1-3 | NA | TRBV29-1 | TGCAGCGTTGCCGAGGGAAACACCATATATTTT | CSVAEGNTIYF
NA | TRBJ2-3 | NA | TRBV6-5 | TGTGCCAGCAGTCTCCGGGACACAGATACGCAGTATTTT | CASSLRDTDTQYF
TRBD1 | TRBJ1-1 | NA | TRBV10-3 | TGTGCCATCAGGCCACAGGGGACGAACACTGAAGCTTTCTTT | CAIRPQGTNTEAFF
NA | TRBJ2-7 | NA | TRBV5-1 | TGCGCCAGCAGCTTGGCCTGGCGGGCTTACGAGCAGTACTTC | CASSLAWRAYEQYF
NA | TRBJ2-5 | NA | TRBV7-3 | TGTGCCAGCAGCCAGGGGCGAGAGACCCAGTACTTC | CASSQGRETQYF
NA | TRBJ2-7 | NA | TRBV3-1/TRBV3-2 | TGTGCCAGCAGCCAGGGCAACGAGCAGTACTTC | CASSQGNEQYF
TRBD1 | TRBJ2-5 | NA | TRBV2 | TGTGCCAGCAGTTACAGGGGAGAGACCCAGTACTTC | CASSYRGETQYF
TRBD2 | TRBJ2-7 | NA | TRBV7-2 | TGTGCCAGCAGCCGTACTCCGGGACTAGCGGGAGGGCCCGGTTACGAGCAGTACTTC | CASSRTPGLAGGPGYEQYF
TRBD1 | TRBJ1-2 | NA | TRBV4-1 | TGCGCCAGCAGCCAGAGCGCGAAAGACAGGGTACGGGGCTACACCTTC | CASSQSAKDRVRGYTF
TRBD2 | TRBJ2-1 | NA | TRBV5-1 | TGCGCCAGCAGCTCTCCCCGGGACGGGCGGACTAGCGGGACGGTCCATGAGCAGTTCTTC | CASSSPRDGRTSGTVHEQFF
TRBD2 | TRBJ2-3 | NA | TRBV5-4 | TGTGCCAGCAGCCTACTAGCGGGAGGGCCTGATACGCAGTATTTT | CASSLLAGGPDTQYF
TRBD1 | TRBJ1-1 | NA | TRBV5-1 | TGCGCCAGCAAACCGGGACAGGGGTCGGCGAACACTGAAGCTTTCTTT | CASKPGQGSANTEAFF
NA | TRBJ1-2 | NA | TRBV29-1 | TGCAGCGTTGAAGATGCCGGCAGGCGCGGCTACACCTTC | CSVEDAGRRGYTF
TRBD2 | TRBJ2-3 | NA | TRBV7-8 | TGTGCCAGCAGCTTACTAGCGGGCCGCTCTCAGTATTTT | CASSLLAGRSQYF
NA | TRBJ2-1 | NA | TRBV11-2 | TGTGCCAGCAGCTTAGGTGGGGCAATGGATGAGCAGTTCTTC | CASSLGGAMDEQFF
TRBD1 | TRBJ1-5 | NA | TRBV9 | TGTGCCAGCAGCGTGGGACAGGGCAATCAGCCCCAGCATTTT | CASSVGQGNQPQHF
TRBD1 | TRBJ2-7 | NA | TRBV14 | TGTGCCAGCCGGGGACAGGGGTACCACGAGCAGTACTTC | CASRGQGYHEQYF
NA | TRBJ2-3 | NA | TRBV7-3 | TGTGCCAGCAGCTTAATAGCGACAGATACGCAGTATTTT | CASSLIATDTQYF
TRBD1 | TRBJ1-2 | few | TRBV3-1/TRBV3-2 | TGTGCCAGCAGCCCGGGACAGGGAGCTAACTATGGCTACACCTTC | CASSPGQGANYGYTF
NA | TRBJ2-3 | NA | TRBV3-1/TRBV3-2 | TGTGCCAGCAGTCCGGGTGGCGTCCAGCCCACAGATACGCAGTATTTT | CASSPGGVQPTDTQYF
NA | TRBJ2-3 | NA | TRBV11-2 | TGTGCCAGCAGCTTTATTCGGTTGACAGATACGCAGTATTTT | CASSFIRLTDTQYF
TRBD2 | TRBJ2-7 | NA | TRBV11-2 | TGTGCCAGCAGCTCGAGGACTAGCGGGAGGGGGTACTACGAGCAGTACTTC | CASSSRTSGRGYYEQYF
TRBD1 | TRBJ2-7 | once | TRBV19 | TGTGCCAGTAGTGAACAGGGGGCAGATGAGCAGTACTTC | CASSEQGADEQYF
NA | TRBJ1-4 | NA | TRBV6-1 | TGTGCCAGCAGTGAAATTGGAGGGTTCGGTCGTGAAAAACTGTTTTTT | CASSEIGGFGREKLFF
NA | TRBJ1-2 | NA | TRBV30 | TGTGCCTGGAGTGGGCACCGCGGGGGCTACACCTTC | CAWSGHRGGYTF